This T cell receptor beta chain was retrieved from a study of T-cell reconstitution after alpha-beta-depleted transplantation in children. Broader study findings: Several hundred expanded graft clones reportedly supplied alpha-beta T cells about two months after transplant. By one year post-transplant, T-cell counts and diversity largely arose from T cells that were newly produced. At day 60, the high TCRbeta diversity found in some patients originated from recipient T cells and thymic progenitors that had survived.

The CDR3 consists of 15 residues. V lost 1 base, J lost 6 bases, and 4 bases stayed unmatched. In germline, CDR1 is ENHRY, CDR2 SYGVKD. The table lists this clonotype with many counts. What it binds is not known. It was with unique molecular identifiers that the TCRbeta library was prepared. Each CDR3 protein gets one entry after TCRdb re-called the PCR reads with MiXCR. Of around 700,000 distinct CDR3 sequences listed, around 13% are singletons. The chain employs TRBV10-3 and TRBJ2-7, with TRBD2 identical over 12 bases. This TCR was recovered from a girl aged 2-15 years with congenital amegakaryocytic thrombocytopenia, due to receive a stem cell transplant. The material was PBMCs, obtained before TCRalphabeta/CD19-depleted stem cell transplant. CDR3: CAISELASGRGEQYF. The CDR3 DNA reads as TGTGCCATCAGTGAGTTGGCTAGCGGGAGGGGCGAGCAGTACTTC.